This T cell receptor (beta chain) emerged from a study of T cell repertoires in cytomegalovirus infection. Overall study: CMV infection together with matching HLA type was indicated by public TCR beta signatures. Regarding the study as a whole: Cumulative frequency (of public TCR beta family members) identified carriers of CMV plus the relevant HLA. The ex vivo response was dominated by HLA-C-restricted CMV-specific TCR beta clonotypes.

This clonotype was seen ten or more times. The target antigen is unknown. A single record per CDR3 protein comes from TCRdb applying MiXCR to the reads. In the table there are roughly 320,000 distinct CDR3 sequences, 8% to 9.5% of which are singletons. The CDR3 consists of 15 residues. Trimming shortened V by 5 bases and J by 0 bases, and 13 bases separated the two germline ends. The germline V gene has CDR1 SGHAT and CDR2 FQNNGV. Sequencing input: PBMCs. The source is a human donor in good health (CMV status not recorded). Some clones in this sample may be carry-over from other donors' samples. The chain recombines TRBV11-2 with TRBJ2-5; weak D call: TRBD1 (6 bases). This CDR3 is CASSPGDRHQETQYF. In nucleotides, the CDR3 is TGTGCCAGCAGCCCAGGGGACCGACACCAAGAGACCCAGTACTTC.